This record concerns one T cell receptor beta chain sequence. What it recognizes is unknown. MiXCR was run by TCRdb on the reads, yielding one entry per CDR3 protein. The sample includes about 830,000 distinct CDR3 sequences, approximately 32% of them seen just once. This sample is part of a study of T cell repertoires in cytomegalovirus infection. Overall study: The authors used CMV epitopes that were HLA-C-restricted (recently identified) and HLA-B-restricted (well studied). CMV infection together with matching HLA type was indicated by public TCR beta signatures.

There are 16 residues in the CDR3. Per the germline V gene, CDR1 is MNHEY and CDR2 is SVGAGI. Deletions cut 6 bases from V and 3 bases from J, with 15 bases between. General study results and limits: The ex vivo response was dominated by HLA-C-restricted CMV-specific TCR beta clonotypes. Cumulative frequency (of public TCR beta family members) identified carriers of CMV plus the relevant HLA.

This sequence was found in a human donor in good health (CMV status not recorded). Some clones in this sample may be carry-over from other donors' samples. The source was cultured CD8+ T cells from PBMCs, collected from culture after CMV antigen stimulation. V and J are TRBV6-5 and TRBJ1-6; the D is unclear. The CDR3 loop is CASSARGGIYNSPLHF. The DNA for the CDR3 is TGTGCCAGCAGCGCCCGGGGTGGGATCTATAATTCACCCCTCCACTTT.